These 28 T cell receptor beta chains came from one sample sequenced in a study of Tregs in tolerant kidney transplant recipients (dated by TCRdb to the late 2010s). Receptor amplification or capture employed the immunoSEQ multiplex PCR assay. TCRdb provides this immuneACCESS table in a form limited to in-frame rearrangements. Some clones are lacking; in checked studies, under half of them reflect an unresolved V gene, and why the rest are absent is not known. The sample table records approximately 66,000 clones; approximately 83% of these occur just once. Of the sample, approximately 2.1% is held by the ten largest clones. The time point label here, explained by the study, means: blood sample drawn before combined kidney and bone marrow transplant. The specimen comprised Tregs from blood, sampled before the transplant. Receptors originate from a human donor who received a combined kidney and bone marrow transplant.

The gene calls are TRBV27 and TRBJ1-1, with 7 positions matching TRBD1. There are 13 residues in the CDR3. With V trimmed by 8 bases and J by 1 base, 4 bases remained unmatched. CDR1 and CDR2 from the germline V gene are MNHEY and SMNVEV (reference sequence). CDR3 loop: CASWTGGNTEAFF. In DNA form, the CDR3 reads TGTGCCAGCTGGACAGGAGGGAACACTGAAGCTTTCTTT.

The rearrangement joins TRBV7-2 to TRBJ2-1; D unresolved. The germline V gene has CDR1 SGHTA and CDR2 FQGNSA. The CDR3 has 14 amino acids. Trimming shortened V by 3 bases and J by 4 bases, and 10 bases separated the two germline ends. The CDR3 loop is CASSLGFGYNEQFF. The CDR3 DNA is TGTGCCAGCAGCTTGGGGTTCGGGTACAATGAGCAGTTCTTC.

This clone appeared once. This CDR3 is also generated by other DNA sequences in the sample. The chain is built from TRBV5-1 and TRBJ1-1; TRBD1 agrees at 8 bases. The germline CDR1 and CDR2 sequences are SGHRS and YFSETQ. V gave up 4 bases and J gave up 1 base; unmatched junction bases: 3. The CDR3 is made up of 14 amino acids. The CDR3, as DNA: TGCGCCAGCAGCCGCGGGACAGGGAACACTGAAGCTTTCTTT. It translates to CASSRGTGNTEAFF.

This CDR3 is CASSLGAVGYEQYF. CDR3 nucleotide sequence: TGCGCCAGCAGCTTGGGGGCGGTTGGTTACGAGCAGTACTTC. This chain links TRBV5-1 with TRBJ2-7; D is unresolved. The CDR3 length is 14 residues. V lost 0 bases and J lost 4, with 11 bases in between. Per germline, CDR1 SGHRS and CDR2 YFSETQ.

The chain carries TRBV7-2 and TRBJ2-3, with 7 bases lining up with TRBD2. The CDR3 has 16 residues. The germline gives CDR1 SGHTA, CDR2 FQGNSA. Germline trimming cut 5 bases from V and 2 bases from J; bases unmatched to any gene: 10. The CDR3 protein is CASSPRGSGVTDTQYF. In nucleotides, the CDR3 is TGTGCCAGCAGCCCCCGGGGAAGCGGGGTCACAGATACGCAGTATTTT.

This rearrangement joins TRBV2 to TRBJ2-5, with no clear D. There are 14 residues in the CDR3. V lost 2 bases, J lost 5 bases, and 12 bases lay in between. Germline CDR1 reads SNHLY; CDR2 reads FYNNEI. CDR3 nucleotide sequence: TGTGCCAGCAGTGAACGCCAAATCGGCGAGACCCAGTACTTC. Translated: CASSERQIGETQYF.

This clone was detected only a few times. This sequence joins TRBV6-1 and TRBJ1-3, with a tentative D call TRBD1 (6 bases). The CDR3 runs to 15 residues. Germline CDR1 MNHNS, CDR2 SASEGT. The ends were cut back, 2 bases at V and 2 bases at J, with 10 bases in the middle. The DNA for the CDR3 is TGTGCCAGCAGTGAACCGGGACAAACTGGAAACACCATATATTTT. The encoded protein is CASSEPGQTGNTIYF.

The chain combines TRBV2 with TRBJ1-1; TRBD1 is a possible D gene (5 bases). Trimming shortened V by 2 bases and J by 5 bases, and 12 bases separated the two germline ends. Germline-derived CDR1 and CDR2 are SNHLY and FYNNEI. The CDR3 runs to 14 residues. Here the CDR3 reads CASSEQGAKTEAFF. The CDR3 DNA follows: TGTGCCAGCAGTGAACAAGGGGCAAAGACTGAAGCTTTCTTT.

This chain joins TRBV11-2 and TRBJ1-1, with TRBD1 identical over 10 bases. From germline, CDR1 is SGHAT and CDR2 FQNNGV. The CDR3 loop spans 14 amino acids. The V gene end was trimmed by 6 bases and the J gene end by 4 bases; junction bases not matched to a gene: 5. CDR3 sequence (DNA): TGTGCCAGCAGGACAGGGGGCGGTACCACTGAAGCTTTCTTT. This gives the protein CASRTGGGTTEAFF.

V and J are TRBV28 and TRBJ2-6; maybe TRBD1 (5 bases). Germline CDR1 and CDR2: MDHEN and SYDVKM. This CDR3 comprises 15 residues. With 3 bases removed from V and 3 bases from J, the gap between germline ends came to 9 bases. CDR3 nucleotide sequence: TGTGCCAGCAGTTTTCAGGGCTTTGGGGCCAACGTCCTGACTTTC. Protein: CASSFQGFGANVLTF.

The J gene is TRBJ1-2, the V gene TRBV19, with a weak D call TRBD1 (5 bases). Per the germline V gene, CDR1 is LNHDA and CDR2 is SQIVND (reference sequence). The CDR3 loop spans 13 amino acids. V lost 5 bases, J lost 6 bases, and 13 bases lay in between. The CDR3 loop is CASSPWDGDGYTF. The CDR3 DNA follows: TGTGCCAGTAGTCCCTGGGACGGAGATGGCTACACCTTC.

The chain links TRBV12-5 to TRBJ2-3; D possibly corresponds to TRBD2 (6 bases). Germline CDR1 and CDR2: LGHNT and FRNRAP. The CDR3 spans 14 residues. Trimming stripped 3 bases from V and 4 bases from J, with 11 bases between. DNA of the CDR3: TGTGCTAGTGGTTTTAGCGGAGAATCAGATACGCAGTATTTT. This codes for CASGFSGESDTQYF.

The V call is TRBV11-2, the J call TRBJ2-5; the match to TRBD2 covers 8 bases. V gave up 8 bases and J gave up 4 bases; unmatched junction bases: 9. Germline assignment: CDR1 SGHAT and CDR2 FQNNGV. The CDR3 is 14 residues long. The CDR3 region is CASASIAGRETQYF. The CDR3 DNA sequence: TGTGCCAGCGCATCAATAGCGGGACGAGAGACCCAGTACTTC.

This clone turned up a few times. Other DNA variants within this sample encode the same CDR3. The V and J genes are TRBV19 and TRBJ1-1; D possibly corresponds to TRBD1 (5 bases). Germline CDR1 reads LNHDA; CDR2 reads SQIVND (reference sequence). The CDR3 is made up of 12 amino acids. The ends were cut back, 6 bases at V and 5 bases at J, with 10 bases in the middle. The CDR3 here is CASRGGGTEAFF. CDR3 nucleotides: TGTGCCAGTAGGGGGGGAGGGACTGAAGCTTTCTTT.

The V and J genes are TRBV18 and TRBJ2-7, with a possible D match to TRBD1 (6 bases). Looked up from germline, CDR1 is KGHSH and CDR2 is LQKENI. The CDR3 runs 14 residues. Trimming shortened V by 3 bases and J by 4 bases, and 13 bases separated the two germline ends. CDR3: CASSPEGGGYEQYF. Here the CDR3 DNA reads TGTGCCAGCTCACCCGAAGGGGGTGGGTACGAGCAGTACTTC. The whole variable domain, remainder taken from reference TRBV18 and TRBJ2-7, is NAGVMQNPRHLVRRRGQEARLRCSPMKGHSHVYWYRQLPEEGLKFMVYLQKENIIDESGMPKERFSAEFPKEGPSILRIQQVVRGDSAAYFCASSPEGGGYEQYFGPGTRLTVT.

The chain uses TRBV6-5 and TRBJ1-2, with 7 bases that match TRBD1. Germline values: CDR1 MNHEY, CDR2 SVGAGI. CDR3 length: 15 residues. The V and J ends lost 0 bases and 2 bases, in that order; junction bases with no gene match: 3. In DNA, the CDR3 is TGTGCCAGCAGTTACTCGCGGGACAGCAACTATGGCTACACCTTC. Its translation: CASSYSRDSNYGYTF.

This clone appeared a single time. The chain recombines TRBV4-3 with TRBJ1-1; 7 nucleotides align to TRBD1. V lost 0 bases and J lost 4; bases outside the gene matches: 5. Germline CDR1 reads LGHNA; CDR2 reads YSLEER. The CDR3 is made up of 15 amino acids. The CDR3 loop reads CASSQEGRGGTEAFF. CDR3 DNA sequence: TGCGCCAGCAGCCAAGAGGGCAGGGGGGGCACTGAAGCTTTCTTT.

DNA of the CDR3: TGTGCCAGCAGCGCAGGGAGGGATAGCTATCCGGTTCAGTACTTC. Protein: CASSAGRDSYPVQYF. The chain has TRBV9 and TRBJ2-4, with 7 bases that match TRBD2. V lost 3 bases to trimming and J lost 11 bases; unmatched junction nucleotides: 14. The CDR3 runs to 15 residues. Per germline, CDR1 SGDLS and CDR2 YYNGEE.

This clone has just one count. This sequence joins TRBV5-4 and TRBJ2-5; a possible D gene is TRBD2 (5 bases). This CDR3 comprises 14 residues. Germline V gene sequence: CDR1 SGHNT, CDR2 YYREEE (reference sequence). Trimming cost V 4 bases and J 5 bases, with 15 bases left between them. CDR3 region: CASSREGPGETQYF. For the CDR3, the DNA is TGTGCCAGCAGCCGGGAAGGCCCCGGGGAGACCCAGTACTTC.

The CDR3, as DNA: TGTGCCAGCAGTGAAATGGGTTGGACTGAAGCTTTCTTT. The encoded protein is CASSEMGWTEAFF. The rearrangement joins TRBV6-1 to TRBJ1-1; D unclear. V was clipped by 2 bases and J by 5 bases, with 9 bases between them. The CDR3 runs to 13 residues. CDR1 and CDR2 from the germline V gene are MNHNS and SASEGT.

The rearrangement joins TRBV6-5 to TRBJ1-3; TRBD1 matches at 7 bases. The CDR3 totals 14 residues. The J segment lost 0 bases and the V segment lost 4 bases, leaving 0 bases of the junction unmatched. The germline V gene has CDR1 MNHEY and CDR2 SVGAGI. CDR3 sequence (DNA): TGTGCCAGCAGTTCAGGGGGCTCTGGAAACACCATATATTTT. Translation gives CASSSGGSGNTIYF.

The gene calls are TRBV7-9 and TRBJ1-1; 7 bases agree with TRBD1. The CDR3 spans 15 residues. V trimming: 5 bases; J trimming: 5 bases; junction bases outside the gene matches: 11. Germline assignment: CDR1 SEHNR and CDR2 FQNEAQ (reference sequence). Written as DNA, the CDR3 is TGTGCCAGCAGCCCAATACAGGGGAAGGTAACTGAAGCTTTCTTT. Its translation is CASSPIQGKVTEAFF.

The chain's CDR3 is CASGPGQGTDTQYF. CDR3 bases: TGCGCCAGCGGCCCCGGACAGGGGACAGATACGCAGTATTTT. V usage is TRBV5-1 and J usage is TRBJ2-3, with 9 bases that match TRBD1. CDR3 length: 14 residues. J gave up 3 bases and V 7 bases, and 6 bases lay outside the gene matches. Germline V gene lookup returns CDR1 SGHRS and CDR2 YFSETQ.

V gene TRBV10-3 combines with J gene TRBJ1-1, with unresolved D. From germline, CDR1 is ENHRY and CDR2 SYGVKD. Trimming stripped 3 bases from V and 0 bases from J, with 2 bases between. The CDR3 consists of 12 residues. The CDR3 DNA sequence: TGTGCCATCAGTGATGTGAACACTGAAGCTTTCTTT. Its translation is CAISDVNTEAFF.

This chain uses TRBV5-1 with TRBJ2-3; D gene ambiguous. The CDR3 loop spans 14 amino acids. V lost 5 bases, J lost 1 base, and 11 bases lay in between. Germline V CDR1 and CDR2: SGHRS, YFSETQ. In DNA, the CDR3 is TGCGCCAGCAGGTTTAGCTTGGGCACAGATACGCAGTATTTT. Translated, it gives CASRFSLGTDTQYF.

The CDR3 DNA is TGTGCCAGCAGCTTGGGACAGGTGTACGCCGCCTCTGGGGCCAACGTCCTGACTTTC. This gives the protein CASSLGQVYAASGANVLTF. The rearrangement joins TRBV5-5 to TRBJ2-6, with D tentatively TRBD1 (6 bases). Per germline, CDR1 SGHKS and CDR2 YYEKEE (reference sequence). CDR3 length equals 19 residues. V was pared by 0 bases and J by 0 bases, with 16 bases between.

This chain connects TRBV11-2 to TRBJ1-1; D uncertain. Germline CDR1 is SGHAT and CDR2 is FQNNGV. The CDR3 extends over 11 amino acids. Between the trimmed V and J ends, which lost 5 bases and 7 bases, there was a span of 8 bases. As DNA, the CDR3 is TGTGCCAGCAGCCTTGATAATGAAGCTTTCTTT. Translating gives CASSLDNEAFF.

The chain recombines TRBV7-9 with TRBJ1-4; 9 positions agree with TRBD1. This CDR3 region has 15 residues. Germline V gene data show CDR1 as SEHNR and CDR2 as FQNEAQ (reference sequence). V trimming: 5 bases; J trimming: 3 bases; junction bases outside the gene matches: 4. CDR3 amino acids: CASSPRTGANEKLFF. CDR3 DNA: TGTGCCAGCAGCCCTCGGACAGGGGCTAATGAAAAACTGTTTTTT.